This note documents a single T cell receptor beta chain sequence. In the source study's methods: The assay estimated nucleated cells by amplifying reference gene primers. Measured with immunoSEQ multiplex PCR; TCRdb has only the in-frame clones, and not every one. V and J calls and clone size are as listed in that table; D and trimming were resolved from the DNA. The sample yields 120,000 or so clones, around 89% seen once. This sample is drawn from a study of blood T cell repertoires in COVID-19. The wider study: The study drew acute and convalescent COVID-19 samples from the United States, Italy and Spain. Nucleic acid was either cDNA or gDNA, and it came from T cells, B-cell-depleted T cells, or PBMCs.

The CDR3 length is 18 residues. The V segment lost 0 bases and the J segment 2 bases; nucleotides outside the gene matches: 7. CDR1 and CDR2 (germline): MNHNS, SASEGT. The receptor was isolated from a human donor in a cohort sampled during active COVID-19. The chain couples TRBV6-1 to TRBJ2-6; 7 bases align to TRBD1. The sequenced sample consisted of peripheral blood. The CDR3 here is CASSEAVQGDAGANVLTF. The CDR3 coding sequence is TGTGCCAGCAGTGAAGCGGTCCAGGGGGACGCTGGGGCCAACGTCCTGACTTTC.